Listed here are 27 T cell receptor beta chains from one sample, sequenced in a study of T cell clusters in autoimmune cytopenias. TRB was amplified from 250 ng of peripheral blood genomic DNA per sample. TRB rearrangements were amplified by touch-down multiplex PCR with mixed TRB-A/B primers. TCRdb derives one entry per CDR3 protein from the multiplex PCR reads, leaving out DNA. In all, the sample yields more than 13,000 distinct CDR3 sequences. The sequenced sample was peripheral blood. Receptors originate from a human donor with an autoimmune cytopenia or autoimmune hepatitis (not recorded which).

The genes are TRBV29-1 and TRBJ1-1. In germline, CDR1 is SQVTM, CDR2 ANQGSEA. The CDR3 spans 12 residues. The CDR3 protein is CSGTWANTEAFF. The full variable domain, in which reference TRBV29-1 and TRBJ1-1 provide the parts outside the CDR3, is SAVISQKPSRDICQRGTSLTIQCQVDSQVTMMFWYRQQPGQSLTLIATANQGSEATYESGFVIDKFPISRPNLTFSTLTVSNMSPEDSSIYLCSGTWANTEAFFGQGTRLTVV.

This clonotype shows up as medium-sized (0.01 to 0.1%) by frequency. The chain employs TRBV29-1 and TRBJ1-4; TCRdb outputs TRBD1, but without DNA this stays unchecked. CDR1 and CDR2 (germline): SQVTM, ANQGSEA. The CDR3 length is 13 residues. This CDR3 is CSAQGARREKLFF.

This chain connects TRBV6-5 to TRBJ1-2. CDR1 is MNHEY, CDR2 SVGAGI, per germline. The CDR3 is 14 amino acids. The chain's CDR3 is CASSEVGVFGGYTF.

V usage is TRBV29-1 and J usage is TRBJ2-4; TCRdb lists TRBD1, though no DNA is available to test this call. This CDR3 is 14 amino acids long. Per germline, CDR1 SQVTM and CDR2 ANQGSEA. CDR3 in amino acids: CSVVGQMGKNIQYF.

The rearrangement joins TRBV15 to TRBJ2-3; lacking DNA, the TRBD2 call made by TCRdb goes unchecked. This CDR3 has 16 residues. Looked up from germline, CDR1 is LNHNV and CDR2 is YYDKDF (reference sequence). The CDR3 loop is CATSRSVLADTDTQYF.

The chain is built from TRBV5-6 and TRBJ2-1; the TRBD1 assignment by TCRdb is unverifiable without DNA. Germline V gives CDR1 SGHDT, CDR2 YYEEEE. CDR3 length: 16 residues. This chain's CDR3 is CASSGGGDRAYNEQFF.

This clonotype is medium-sized (0.01 to 0.1%) by frequency. The rearrangement links TRBV29-1 to TRBJ2-5; TCRdb's D gene call, TRBD2, goes unchecked for lack of DNA. Germline CDR1 reads SQVTM; CDR2 reads ANQGSEA. This CDR3 contains 12 residues. The CDR3 loop reads CSVFAGGETQYF.

V and J are TRBV12-3 or TRBV12-4 and TRBJ2-3; TCRdb designates TRBD2, a call that cannot be tested without DNA. There are 15 residues in the CDR3. This CDR3 is CASSPAGGITDTQYF.

CDR3 sequence: CSARVPGAGNTIYF. The V gene is TRBV20-1, the J gene TRBJ1-3; the TCRdb D gene call, TRBD1, has no DNA to confirm it. Germline loops: CDR1 DFQATT, CDR2 SNEGSKA (reference sequence). This CDR3 has 14 residues.

The chain joins TRBV30 to TRBJ2-1; TCRdb returns TRBD1, unconfirmable since there is no DNA. CDR3 length: 14 amino acids. CDR1 GTSNPN and CDR2 SVGIG come from the germline V gene (reference sequence). The CDR3 sequence: CAWSVGGAKGEQFF. Filled out from reference TRBV30 and TRBJ2-1, the complete variable domain reads SQTIHQWPATLVQPVGSPLSLECTVEGTSNPNLYWYRQAAGRGLQLLFYSVGIGQISSEVPQNLSASRPQDRQFILSSKKLLLSDSGFYLCAWSVGGAKGEQFFGPGTRLTVL.

This clonotype is classed as medium-sized by frequency. The chain is built from TRBV6-5 and TRBJ2-7; TCRdb indicates TRBD1, and absent DNA this call remains unverified. This CDR3 is built from 14 residues. From germline, CDR1 is MNHEY and CDR2 SVGAGI. CDR3 residues: CASSTRTGGYEQYF.

J is TRBJ1-2 and V is TRBV6-5; lacking DNA, the TRBD1 call made by TCRdb goes unchecked. This CDR3 spans 12 amino acids. CDR1 and CDR2 from the germline V gene are MNHEY and SVGAGI. CDR3 sequence reads: CASSKGGYGYTF.

The chain recombines TRBV20-1 with TRBJ2-2; TCRdb outputs TRBD2, but without DNA this stays unchecked. This CDR3 comprises 14 residues. The germline CDR1 and CDR2 sequences are DFQATT and SNEGSKA (reference sequence). This chain's CDR3 is CSARLAGDTGELFF.

The genes are TRBV5-1 and TRBJ2-1; TCRdb outputs TRBD2, but without DNA this stays unchecked. The germline V gene has CDR1 SGHRS and CDR2 YFSETQ. This CDR3 comprises 16 residues. CDR3 protein: CASSSRTSGNYNEQFF.

In terms of frequency, this clonotype is medium-sized. The chain's CDR3 is CSVMTGSSYNEQFF. The chain links TRBV29-1 to TRBJ2-1; the D call from TCRdb, TRBD1, cannot be confirmed without DNA. Germline values: CDR1 SQVTM, CDR2 ANQGSEA. The CDR3 covers 14 residues.

V gene TRBV27 combines with J gene TRBJ1-6; TCRdb's assignment of TRBD1 cannot be checked, as there is no DNA. The V gene's germline CDR1 is MNHEY and CDR2 SMNVEV (reference sequence). The CDR3 loop spans 14 amino acids. CDR3 in amino acids: CASTTGGRWSPLHF.

V gene TRBV5-4 combines with J gene TRBJ2-7; TCRdb lists TRBD1, though no DNA is available to test this call. The CDR3 extends over 14 amino acids. CDR1 is SGHNT and CDR2 is YYREEE in the germline V gene (reference sequence). The CDR3 is CASSWGTGVYEQYF.

CDR3: CASSSRLAGGYEQYF. This sequence joins TRBV5-4 and TRBJ2-7; TCRdb's D call, TRBD2, is unchecked because there is no DNA. The CDR3 is made up of 15 amino acids. Per germline, CDR1 SGHNT and CDR2 YYREEE (reference sequence). The full variable domain, rest sourced from reference TRBV5-4 and TRBJ2-7, is ETGVTQSPTHLIKTRGQQVTLRCSSQSGHNTVSWYQQALGQGPQFIFQYYREEENGRGNFPPRFSGLQFPNYSSELNVNALELDDSALYLCASSSRLAGGYEQYFGPGTRLTVT.

This chain links TRBV9 with TRBJ2-7; TCRdb's D call of TRBD2 is untestable without DNA. The germline CDR1 and CDR2 sequences are SGDLS and YYNGEE. The CDR3 is 15 residues long. CDR3 protein: CASSVDGEMHREQYF.

The rearrangement links TRBV5-1 to TRBJ2-3; TCRdb picks TRBD1, but there is no DNA to check that call. The CDR3 consists of 19 residues. Germline CDR1 SGHRS, CDR2 YFSETQ. CDR3: CASSLDGRGRVTSTDTQYF.

V usage is TRBV6-5 and J usage is TRBJ2-7. Germline V gene lookup returns CDR1 MNHEY and CDR2 SVGAGI. This CDR3 region has 14 residues. This chain's CDR3 is CASSRSDVLNEQYF.

J is TRBJ1-5 and V is TRBV6-5; lacking DNA, the TRBD1 call made by TCRdb goes unchecked. Per germline, CDR1 MNHEY and CDR2 SVGAGI. The CDR3 consists of 15 residues. The CDR3 sequence is CASSPVWVGNQPQHF.

This clonotype is called medium-sized based on its frequency. J is TRBJ2-5 and V is TRBV29-1; as DNA is missing, the TRBD2 call by TCRdb cannot be tested. CDR1 is SQVTM and CDR2 is ANQGSEA in the germline V gene. This CDR3 has 15 amino acids. This CDR3 reads CSVAGLAGFQETQYF.

J is TRBJ1-3 and V is TRBV6-6; TCRdb's D gene call, TRBD1, goes unchecked for lack of DNA. The CDR3 spans 16 residues. Germline V gene data show CDR1 as MNHNY and CDR2 as SVGAGI (reference sequence). The CDR3 sequence is CASSYSPTPSGNTIYF.

This clonotype ranks as medium-sized in terms of frequency. This rearrangement joins TRBV19 to TRBJ2-2; TCRdb's D call of TRBD1 is untestable without DNA. The CDR3 covers 16 residues. The germline CDR1 and CDR2 sequences are LNHDA and SQIVND (reference sequence). The CDR3 sequence is CASSHSDRANTGELFF.

This rearrangement joins TRBV6-5 to TRBJ1-2; as DNA is missing, the TRBD1 call by TCRdb cannot be tested. The CDR3 is 15 amino acids. Germline V gene lookup returns CDR1 MNHEY and CDR2 SVGAGI. The CDR3 protein is CASSYVGGADYGYTF.

V usage is TRBV6-5 and J usage is TRBJ2-1; the D call from TCRdb, TRBD2, cannot be confirmed without DNA. The CDR3 is 19 amino acids. Germline CDR1 reads MNHEY; CDR2 reads SVGAGI. The CDR3 here is CASRKRTSGRAFIYNEQFF.